This is a list of T cell receptor beta chains from one sample in a study of identifying expanded T cells in peripheral blood. Sequencing was performed with immunoSEQ multiplex PCR; in TCRdb, only in-frame clones are kept and a portion is missing. The profile shows approximately 120,000 clones, about 88% of them singletons. Sequencing was carried out using blood. The receptors were sampled from a person aged 18 to 75 in good health. Both conserved end residues are trimmed from each CDR3. Each record gives: V gene, J gene, CDR3 protein.

v_gene: TRBV13
j_gene: TRBJ2-3
CDR3aa: ASSLRAGADDTQY

v_gene: TRBV5-1
j_gene: TRBJ2-7
CDR3aa: ASSFISGSATGEQY

v_gene: TRBV5-4
j_gene: TRBJ2-7
CDR3aa: ASSLLADTYGQY

v_gene: TRBV4-2
j_gene: TRBJ2-7
CDR3aa: ASSQEYLLYEQY

v_gene: TRBV7-2
j_gene: TRBJ2-7
CDR3aa: ASSPGQGREQY

v_gene: TRBV30
j_gene: TRBJ1-6
CDR3aa: AWRDGYNSPLH

v_gene: TRBV5-1
j_gene: TRBJ1-1
CDR3aa: ASSLGLYRQGKDTEAF

v_gene: TRBV28
j_gene: TRBJ2-7
CDR3aa: ASTLPETSGSYEQY

v_gene: TRBV29-1
j_gene: TRBJ1-3
CDR3aa: SVEDGRQGNTIY

v_gene: TRBV6-1
j_gene: TRBJ1-4
CDR3aa: ASSEVMRGDEKLF

v_gene: TRBV5-1
j_gene: TRBJ1-1
CDR3aa: ASSLDGQVEAF

v_gene: TRBV30
j_gene: TRBJ1-1
CDR3aa: AWSVFGGNTEAF

v_gene: TRBV7-9
j_gene: TRBJ1-4
CDR3aa: ASSLGLSDNEKLF

v_gene: TRBV6-4
j_gene: TRBJ2-1
CDR3aa: ASSSGAYNEQF

v_gene: TRBV7-5
j_gene: TRBJ1-1
CDR3aa: ASSLSGNTEAF

v_gene: TRBV28
j_gene: TRBJ1-1
CDR3aa: ASLGGGTEAF

v_gene: TRBV7-2
j_gene: TRBJ2-1
CDR3aa: ASSPIRWGRNEQF

v_gene: TRBV10-2
j_gene: TRBJ1-4
CDR3aa: ASTWDRGNEKLF

v_gene: TRBV5-1
j_gene: TRBJ2-3
CDR3aa: ASSWDRGQTDTQY

v_gene: TRBV19
j_gene: TRBJ1-5
CDR3aa: ASSILLSGGNQPQH

v_gene: TRBV5-1
j_gene: TRBJ2-7
CDR3aa: ASSLNDDRWSGEQY

v_gene: TRBV5-5
j_gene: TRBJ2-2
CDR3aa: ASSLGQDVGELF

v_gene: TRBV10-3
j_gene: TRBJ1-2
CDR3aa: AMSETGAYGYT

v_gene: TRBV11-1
j_gene: TRBJ2-4
CDR3aa: ASSLGQALAKNIQY

v_gene: TRBV18
j_gene: TRBJ2-7
CDR3aa: ASSPRDRGAYEQY

v_gene: TRBV9
j_gene: TRBJ1-5
CDR3aa: ASSDGTRYQPQH

v_gene: TRBV7-8
j_gene: TRBJ1-5
CDR3aa: ASSLLTVGSNQPQH

v_gene: TRBV19
j_gene: TRBJ1-5
CDR3aa: ASSLQTGSSNQPQH

v_gene: TRBV6-1
j_gene: TRBJ2-1
CDR3aa: ASCSGGQNNEQF

v_gene: TRBV2
j_gene: TRBJ2-3
CDR3aa: ASSPRTSGRDTDTQY

v_gene: TRBV6-6
j_gene: TRBJ1-2
CDR3aa: ASSSGLTGFNYGYT

v_gene: TRBV25-1
j_gene: TRBJ2-3
CDR3aa: ASSDSESITDTQY

v_gene: TRBV7-8
j_gene: TRBJ2-1
CDR3aa: ASSLDAGYEQF

v_gene: TRBV4-2
j_gene: TRBJ2-1
CDR3aa: ASSQDVLVHEQF

v_gene: TRBV2
j_gene: TRBJ1-5
CDR3aa: ASSEAFGEVSNQPQH

v_gene: TRBV7-3
j_gene: TRBJ2-6
CDR3aa: ASSMDGYSGANVLT

v_gene: TRBV4-3
j_gene: TRBJ1-6
CDR3aa: ASSRGTASYNSPLH

v_gene: TRBV7-5
j_gene: TRBJ2-5
CDR3aa: ARSWPPGQGNEETQY

v_gene: TRBV19
j_gene: TRBJ1-5
CDR3aa: ASSMVRTSSGRQPQH

v_gene: TRBV4-2
j_gene: TRBJ1-5
CDR3aa: ASSQGAGIGQPQH

v_gene: TRBV25-1
j_gene: TRBJ2-7
CDR3aa: ASSESSGGLAYEQY

v_gene: TRBV9
j_gene: TRBJ1-3
CDR3aa: ASTEGYRGPGNTIY

v_gene: TRBV27
j_gene: TRBJ2-1
CDR3aa: ASSFFGANEQF

v_gene: TRBV6-1
j_gene: TRBJ2-1
CDR3aa: ASSEISFGGAGYNEQF

v_gene: TRBV7-7
j_gene: TRBJ2-3
CDR3aa: ASSPTLSTDTQY

v_gene: TRBV11-3
j_gene: TRBJ2-7
CDR3aa: ASSPPGSYEQY

v_gene: TRBV5-6
j_gene: TRBJ1-2
CDR3aa: ASSLDREVGYT

v_gene: TRBV25-1
j_gene: TRBJ1-1
CDR3aa: ASKAGRGEAF

v_gene: TRBV10-1
j_gene: TRBJ2-3
CDR3aa: ASSESGRDTQY

v_gene: TRBV19
j_gene: TRBJ2-5
CDR3aa: ASTPQGARETQY

v_gene: TRBV7-9
j_gene: TRBJ2-1
CDR3aa: ASSLLSSYNEQF

v_gene: TRBV7-3
j_gene: TRBJ1-4
CDR3aa: ASQGAADEKLF

v_gene: TRBV5-4
j_gene: TRBJ2-1
CDR3aa: ASSFGLAGRNEQF